This T cell receptor (beta chain) was retrieved from a study of cytomegalovirus exposure and HLA in healthy donors. General study points: Among the CMV-associated chains, three were confirmed in vitro as specific for CMV antigens.

This CDR3 has 13 amino acids. CDR1 is KGHSH and CDR2 is LQKENI in the germline V gene. With V trimmed by 3 bases and J by 7 bases, 2 bases remained unmatched. The data were produced by immunoSEQ multiplex PCR, yet TCRdb's version contains in-frame clones alone and is incomplete. The sample includes approximately 170,000 clones, roughly 89% of them seen just once. The sample holds a few counts of this clone. The antigen is not known. The rearrangement uses TRBV18 and TRBJ1-2, with TRBD1 identical over 10 bases. Source material: PBMCs. The TCR was taken from a young woman in good health and CMV-seropositive. The CDR3 sequence is CASSPGTGVGYTF. CDR3 nucleotide sequence: TGTGCCAGCTCACCGGGGACAGGGGTTGGCTACACCTTC.